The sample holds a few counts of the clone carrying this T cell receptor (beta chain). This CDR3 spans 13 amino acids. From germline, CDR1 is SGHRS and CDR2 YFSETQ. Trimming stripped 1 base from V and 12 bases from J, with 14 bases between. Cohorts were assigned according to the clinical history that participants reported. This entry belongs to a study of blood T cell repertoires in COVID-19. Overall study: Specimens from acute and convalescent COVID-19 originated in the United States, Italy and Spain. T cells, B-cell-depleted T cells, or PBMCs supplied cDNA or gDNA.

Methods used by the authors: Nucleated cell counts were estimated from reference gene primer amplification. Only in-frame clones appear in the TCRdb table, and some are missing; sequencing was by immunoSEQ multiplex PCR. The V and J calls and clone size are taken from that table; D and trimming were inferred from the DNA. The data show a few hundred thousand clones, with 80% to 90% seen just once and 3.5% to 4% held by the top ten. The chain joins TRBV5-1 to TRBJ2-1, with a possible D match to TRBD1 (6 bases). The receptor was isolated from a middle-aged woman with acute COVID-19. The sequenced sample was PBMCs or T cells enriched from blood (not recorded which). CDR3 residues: CASSLNSRGSQFF. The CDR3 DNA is TGCGCCAGCAGCTTGAACTCCAGGGGTTCGCAGTTCTTC.